This TCR beta chain was recovered during a study of T-cell memory formation after mild COVID-19 (dated by TCRdb to the early 2020s). General notes on the study: TCR sequence clusters from the two donors were largely donor specific. In a couple of donors, T-cell clones that expanded and contracted after mild COVID-19 were followed by sequencing TCRalpha and TCRbeta repertoires longitudinally. The cohort comprised two young, previously healthy adult volunteers, one female and one male.

With regard to this clonotype: Its antigen remains unidentified. No per-base quality is available; no much larger clone lies one base away.

Sequencing used an Illumina NovaSeq 6000. Using 5'RACE with constant-segment primers, TCRalpha and TCRbeta cDNA libraries were constructed, with sample barcodes and unique molecular identifiers added in the process. Trizol reagent was used to extract RNA from every sample. Libraries were amplified in two PCR steps, with a second sample barcode and Illumina TruSeq adapters added in the second step. Sequencing of the libraries was done on an Illumina NovaSeq, producing 2 x 150 bp paired-end reads. In the source study's methods: With migec v1.2.7, reads were demultiplexed and then collapsed into UMI-guided consensus sequences. Using mixcr v2.1.11, UMI consensuses were aligned to TRA and TRB V and J templates and then assembled into clonotypes. Clonotypes were classified as expanded or contracted when called significant by both edgeR and NoisET, with noise models trained on biological replicates. For edgeR calls, a false discovery rate-adjusted p below 0.01 and a log2 fold-change threshold of 1 were applied. As an exploratory analysis of dynamics, PCA with hierarchical clustering was applied to max-normalized trajectories of the 1000 most abundant clonotypes. Separately sequenced CD4+ and CD8+ repertoires were used to assign a CD4 or CD8 phenotype to each responding clone. TCRdb applied fastp at Q25 and MiXCR to the public reads, then kept only in-frame beta chains. Each entry is one CDR3 protein sequence, shown with its most common DNA and genes. The V and J calls were determined by TCRdb, not by the authors. The sample table records hundreds of thousands of distinct CDR3 sequences; more than 15% of these occur just once. Around a fifth of the sample belongs to the ten largest clones.

Trimming takes 6 bases off V and 5 bases off J; junction bases not matched to a gene: 11. The CDR3 contains 14 residues, cysteine and phenylalanine counted. The entry retains the CDR3 DNA only, 42 bases that are in frame from base 1. The germline V gene specifies SQVTM as CDR1 and ANQGSEA as CDR2. Ficoll-Paque density gradient centrifugation was the method used to isolate PBMCs. Overall results and qualifications from the work: From day 15 to 85, contracting clones showed balanced CD4/CD8 phenotypes, whereas a second wave of clones that expanded from day 15 to 37 leaned towards CD4+. SARS-CoV-2 specificity of the second-wave clones peaking on day 37 was not confirmed. Some responding clones were found in pre-infection memory, which suggests that pre-existing cross-reactive memory T cells took part in the SARS-CoV-2 response. Contracting CD4+ clones were located mainly in the CM and EM memory subsets, whereas CD8+ clones were found to be enriched in EMRA. The study included only two mild cases, and larger cohorts that include severe cases with pre-infection samples were judged to be necessary.

This sequence originates from a man between 18 and 35 years old who had mild COVID-19 (a few samples of this study predate the infection). The sample titles of this study are shuffled in the database, so cell type and time point are left out; the donor was told from shared clones. The rearrangement combines TRBV29-1 with TRBJ2-5, and 8 junction bases match TRBD1. The sequenced sample consisted of PBMCs or a T cell subset sorted from them (not recorded which). Here is the DNA: TGCAGCGTCCATTCCCGGACAGGGAAGGAGACCCAGTACTTC. This sequence encodes CSVHSRTGKETQYF.